The next 31 T cell receptor beta chains were all read from a single sample in a study of blood T cell repertoires in COVID-19. This table comes from immunoSEQ multiplex PCR, and its TCRdb copy is limited to in-frame clones, with some not included. The repertoire holds around 70,000 clones, with roughly 90% as singletons. The source material was peripheral blood. These receptor sequences come from a man aged 25-45 years with acute or convalescent COVID-19.

CDR3 DNA: TGTGCCAGCAGCAAACACAGGGGCGGGAATGAGCAGTTCTTC. The encoded protein is CASSKHRGGNEQFF. This chain links TRBV7-9 with TRBJ2-1, with 7 nucleotides matching TRBD1. Trimming removed 5 bases from V and 7 bases from J; junction bases left unmatched: 8. The CDR3 totals 14 residues. Germline CDR1 reads SEHNR; CDR2 reads FQNEAQ (reference sequence).

This clone was found a few times. The chain is built from TRBV5-1 and TRBJ1-4; 12 bases match TRBD1. Germline lookup yields CDR1 SGHRS and CDR2 YFSETQ. The length of the CDR3 is 17 residues. V lost 5 bases to trimming and J lost 8 bases; unmatched junction nucleotides: 13. This CDR3 reads CASSRSSGQGAREKLFF. Written as DNA, the CDR3 is TGCGCCAGCAGTCGATCGTCGGGACAGGGGGCTCGAGAAAAACTGTTTTTT.

This chain connects TRBV4-3 to TRBJ1-5, with 7 nucleotides matching TRBD1. Per germline, CDR1 LGHNA and CDR2 YSLEER. The trim removed 3 bases at V and 2 bases at J, leaving 1 base unmatched. The CDR3 consists of 14 residues. CDR3: CASSHGQGNQPQHF. CDR3 in DNA: TGCGCCAGCAGCCACGGACAGGGCAATCAGCCCCAGCATTTT.

Written as DNA, the CDR3 is TGTGCCAGCAGGGCTGCAGGGGGCGATGGCTACACCTTC. Its protein product is CASRAAGGDGYTF. The chain combines TRBV3-1 (or the pseudogene TRBV3-2) with TRBJ1-2, with TRBD1 identical over 8 bases. The trim removed 6 bases at V and 6 bases at J, leaving 6 bases unmatched. The CDR3 contains 13 residues. Germline V gene lookup returns CDR1 LGHDT and CDR2 YNNKEL (reference sequence).

V is TRBV18 and J is TRBJ2-2, with D unclear. CDR1 and CDR2 (germline): KGHSH, LQKENI. This CDR3 spans 15 amino acids. The ends were cut back, 2 bases at V and 4 bases at J, with 11 bases in the middle. The CDR3 here is CASSPSHTLTGELFF. Here the CDR3 DNA reads TGTGCCAGCTCACCAAGTCACACCCTCACCGGGGAGCTGTTTTTT.

The rearrangement joins TRBV7-8 to TRBJ1-4, with D possibly TRBD1 on 5 matching bases. The V gene's germline CDR1 is SGHVS and CDR2 FQNEAQ. CDR3 length equals 15 residues. The V end lost 1 base, the J end lost 11 bases, and 17 bases lay between the germline ends. This chain's CDR3 is CASSLGPGNVEKLFF. The CDR3 coding sequence is TGTGCCAGCAGCTTAGGGCCAGGGAACGTCGAGAAACTGTTTTTT.

The chain uses TRBV29-1 and TRBJ2-7, with D maybe TRBD2 (5 bases). Trimming took 4 bases from V and 3 from J, leaving 10 bases between them. The CDR3 has 12 residues. Germline assignment: CDR1 SQVTM and CDR2 ANQGSEA. The CDR3: CSVAGDYYEQYF. The CDR3 nucleotides read TGCAGCGTTGCGGGCGACTACTACGAGCAGTACTTC.

The J gene is TRBJ2-2, the V gene TRBV19; TRBD1 is a possible D gene (6 bases). Trimming stripped 6 bases from V and 1 base from J, with 21 bases between. The CDR3 sequence is 18 residues long. In germline, CDR1 is LNHDA, CDR2 SQIVND (reference sequence). The CDR3 DNA is TGTGCCAGTAGCCGGCGACCCCCAGGGGCATTGAACACCGGGGAGCTGTTTTTT. This gives the protein CASSRRPPGALNTGELFF.

To note about this clone: Germline and junction disagree at one end, which may indicate a read error. The chain employs TRBV12-3 or TRBV12-4 and TRBJ2-7; 11 bases fit TRBD2. CDR3 size: 13 residues. CDR3 protein: CASSLGIAGGPFF. The CDR3 coding sequence is TGTGCCAGCAGTTTAGGAATAGCGGGAGGGCCTTTTTTC.

The gene calls are TRBV18 and TRBJ2-5; D might be TRBD1 (6 bases). V was pared by 6 bases and J by 2 bases, with 10 bases between. This CDR3 is built from 13 residues. Germline loops: CDR1 KGHSH, CDR2 LQKENI. CDR3 amino acids: CASSFGQQETQYF. The CDR3 DNA is TGTGCCAGCTCCTTTGGACAGCAAGAGACCCAGTACTTC.

The rearrangement links TRBV3-1 (or the pseudogene TRBV3-2) to TRBJ1-4, with 9 bases fitting TRBD1. Losses at the gene ends were 4 bases for V and 2 bases for J; bases not matched to a gene: 8. CDR1 LGHDT and CDR2 YNNKEL come from the germline V gene (reference sequence). The CDR3 is 17 amino acids. In nucleotides, the CDR3 is TGTGCCAGCAGCCCCGAGACAGGGGGGTCGACTAATGAAAAACTGTTTTTT. This gives the protein CASSPETGGSTNEKLFF.

Here the CDR3 reads CASSLQGNTIYF. The DNA of the CDR3 is TGTGCCAGCAGCTTACAAGGAAACACCATATATTTT. J is TRBJ1-3 and V is TRBV13; no definite D call. In germline, CDR1 is PRHDT, CDR2 FYEKMQ (reference sequence). The CDR3 spans 12 residues. V lost 2 bases and J 4 bases, leaving 3 bases between the germline ends.

In its sample, this clone was seen a few times. J is TRBJ2-7 and V is TRBV27; 7 bases agree with TRBD2. The CDR3 contains 16 residues. Losses at the gene ends were 5 bases for V and 6 bases for J; bases not matched to a gene: 16. CDR1 and CDR2 from the germline V gene are MNHEY and SMNVEV (reference sequence). The CDR3 DNA reads as TGTGCCAGCAGTCAACAAACTAGCGCTGAACCTCTCGAGCAGTACTTC. Protein: CASSQQTSAEPLEQYF.

This chain connects TRBV29-1 to TRBJ1-5; 8 bases are shared with TRBD1. Germline V CDR1 and CDR2: SQVTM, ANQGSEA. CDR3 size: 13 residues. V shed 7 bases, J shed 7 bases, and the junction held 9 bases outside the gene matches. In DNA form, the CDR3 reads TGCAGCGCTACAGGGGGGGCTGGCCAGCCCCAGCATTTT. It codes for CSATGGAGQPQHF.

J is TRBJ2-7 and V is TRBV24-1; TRBD1 aligns across 7 bases. Per germline, CDR1 KGHDR and CDR2 SFDVKD. This CDR3 contains 15 residues. Unmatched junction bases numbered 12, after V lost 8 bases and J lost 3 bases. CDR3 in DNA: TGTGCCACCACCTCCCTCCGGGACAGCAGCTACGAGCAGTACTTC. Its translation: CATTSLRDSSYEQYF.

This clone was detected only once. J is TRBJ2-7 and V is TRBV18; 10 nucleotides align to TRBD1. The V gene end was trimmed by 2 bases and the J gene end by 9 bases; junction bases not matched to a gene: 10. The CDR3 is 15 residues long. Germline assignment: CDR1 KGHSH and CDR2 LQKENI. Written as DNA, the CDR3 is TGTGCCAGCTCACCAACGGGACAGGGGAGTGAAGGGCAGTACTTC. Translation: CASSPTGQGSEGQYF.

The chain has TRBV7-3 and TRBJ2-2, with D possibly being TRBD2 (5 bases). The CDR3 has 14 residues. Germline CDR1 is SGHTA and CDR2 is FQGTGA. V dropped 1 base and J dropped 7 bases, with 10 bases sitting between them. This chain's CDR3 is CASSLKLVGGELFF. The CDR3 nucleotides read TGTGCCAGCAGCTTAAAACTAGTGGGCGGGGAGCTGTTTTTT.

The chain has TRBV27 and TRBJ2-7; 9 bases align to TRBD1. CDR1 is MNHEY and CDR2 is SMNVEV in the germline V gene (reference sequence). The CDR3 extends over 15 amino acids. Trimming cost V 3 bases and J 3 bases; bases outside gene matches: 6. DNA of the CDR3: TGTGCCAGCAGTTTCACCGGGACAGGGATCTACGAGCAGTACTTC. Residues: CASSFTGTGIYEQYF.

The rearrangement uses TRBV2 and TRBJ2-1, with 8 bases matching TRBD2. CDR1 SNHLY and CDR2 FYNNEI come from the germline V gene. Germline trimming cut 8 bases from V and 3 bases from J; bases unmatched to any gene: 9. This CDR3 has 15 amino acids. The CDR3 here is CASAPDSGNYNEQFF. CDR3 DNA: TGTGCCAGCGCCCCCGATAGCGGGAACTACAATGAGCAGTTCTTC.

Here the CDR3 reads CASSFSSPDTQYF. As DNA, the CDR3 is TGTGCCAGCAGCTTCTCAAGCCCAGATACGCAGTATTTT. The V gene is TRBV5-5, the J gene TRBJ2-3; D not resolved. The V end was cut by 2 bases, the J end by 4 bases, with 8 bases between. The CDR3 contains 13 residues. Germline V gene sequence: CDR1 SGHKS, CDR2 YYEKEE (reference sequence).

The chain employs TRBV11-2 and TRBJ2-4; 7 bases match TRBD1. The V gene end was trimmed by 5 bases and the J gene end by 2 bases; junction bases not matched to a gene: 12. Germline lookup yields CDR1 SGHAT and CDR2 FQNNGV. The CDR3 loop spans 17 amino acids. CDR3 DNA: TGTGCCAGCAGCACGGGAACAGGGGTCAACACCAAAAACATTCAGTACTTC. Translated, it gives CASSTGTGVNTKNIQYF.

J is TRBJ1-4 and V is TRBV4-3; a weak D match, TRBD1 (6 bases). From germline, CDR1 is LGHNA and CDR2 YSLEER. The CDR3 has 15 residues. Trimming left V 1 base short and J 5 bases short, with 11 bases between. The CDR3 coding sequence is TGCGCCAGCAGCCAAGGCAGGGGAGGGAATGAAAAACTGTTTTTT. It yields the protein CASSQGRGGNEKLFF.

This chain uses TRBV4-2 with TRBJ2-4; 8 bases are shared with TRBD2. Germline V lookup: CDR1 LGHNA, CDR2 YNFKEQ. Trimming cost V 0 bases and J 9 bases; bases outside gene matches: 10. CDR3 length: 16 amino acids. CDR3 DNA: TGTGCCAGCAGCCAAGATCTCAGCGGGAGATGGGGCATTCAGTACTTC. This translates into CASSQDLSGRWGIQYF.

This clone occurred once. The V gene is TRBV5-5, the J gene TRBJ1-4; D is possibly TRBD1 (5 bases). This CDR3 comprises 15 residues. Trimming cost V 4 bases and J 7 bases, with 17 bases left between them. Germline assignment: CDR1 SGHKS and CDR2 YYEKEE (reference sequence). CDR3 protein: CASSPSRQGREKLFF. In DNA, the CDR3 is TGTGCCAGCAGCCCCTCACGCCAGGGTCGTGAAAAACTGTTTTTT.

The gene calls are TRBV6-1 and TRBJ1-4; D not resolved. V gave up 0 bases and J gave up 0 bases, with 8 bases separating them. This CDR3 contains 16 residues. Germline V CDR1 and CDR2: MNHNS, SASEGT. The DNA of the CDR3 is TGTGCCAGCAGTGAAGCGCTAGGAGCAACTAATGAAAAACTGTTTTTT. Translation gives CASSEALGATNEKLFF.

This CDR3 is CASRDRTSGNTIYF. The CDR3 bases are TGTGCCAGCAGAGACAGGACTTCTGGAAACACCATATATTTT. The gene calls are TRBV6-5 and TRBJ1-3, with D perhaps TRBD1 (6 bases). CDR3 size: 14 residues. Germline assignment: CDR1 MNHEY and CDR2 SVGAGI. The V gene lost 6 bases and the J gene lost 1 base, with 10 bases spanning the gap.

On this clone itself: Compared with germline, one end of the junction differs, possibly owing to a read error. The gene calls are TRBV28 and TRBJ1-5, with D uncertain. The CDR3 consists of 11 residues. CDR1 MDHEN and CDR2 SYDVKM come from the germline V gene. Written as DNA, the CDR3 is TGTGCCAGCAGCTCTAGTCGAAAGGTTACTTTT. Its protein product is CASSSSRKVTF.

This chain joins TRBV6-4 and TRBJ2-3; possibly TRBD2 for D (6 bases). Germline lookup yields CDR1 MRHNA and CDR2 SNTAGT. V was cut by 0 bases and J by 4 bases, with 11 bases left in between. The CDR3 contains 15 residues. CDR3 sequence (DNA): TGTGCCAGCAGTGACTCGAGCGGGTCCCCAGATACGCAGTATTTT. It specifies CASSDSSGSPDTQYF.

This chain links TRBV15 with TRBJ1-6; D perhaps matches TRBD1 (6 bases). V was trimmed by 0 bases and J by 9 bases, leaving 12 bases between them. CDR3 length: 15 amino acids. CDR1 and CDR2 (germline): LNHNV, YYDKDF (reference sequence). The CDR3 DNA reads TGTGCCACCAGCAGAGATCAGGGGAAAGGTTCACCCCTCCACTTT. Translated: CATSRDQGKGSPLHF.

The rearrangement uses TRBV28 and TRBJ2-1; a weak D match, TRBD2 (6 bases). V was trimmed by 11 bases and J by 2 bases, leaving 16 bases between them. CDR1 is MDHEN, CDR2 SYDVKM, per germline. The length of the CDR3 is 14 residues. CDR3 in amino acids: CAFPGGLAYNEQFF. The CDR3 bases are TGTGCCTTCCCCGGGGGTCTAGCCTACAATGAGCAGTTCTTC.

This chain joins TRBV7-2 and TRBJ2-4; TRBD2 matches 7 bases. V shed 0 bases and J 5 bases; nucleotides not matched to a gene: 1. The CDR3 contains 14 residues. Germline V gene lookup returns CDR1 SGHTA and CDR2 FQGNSA. CDR3 sequence: CASSLAREQNIQYF. The DNA for the CDR3 is TGTGCCAGCAGCTTAGCGCGGGAGCAAAACATTCAGTACTTC. The entire variable domain, with the rest obtained from reference TRBV7-2 and TRBJ2-4, is as follows: GAGVSQSPSNKVTEKGKDVELRCDPISGHTALYWYRQSLGQGLEFLIYFQGNSAPDKSGLPSDRFSAERTGGSVSTLTIQRTQQEDSAVYLCASSLAREQNIQYFGAGTRLSVL.